This T cell receptor beta chain was obtained from a study of cytomegalovirus exposure and HLA in healthy donors. Study results and caveats: TCR association rates varied by HLA locus in a later analysis, with DRB1 highest and HLA-C lowest.

This clone has only a few counts. The antigen remains unidentified. It was with 60 Vbeta and 13 Jbeta primers that the PCR ran. Using immunoSEQ multiplex PCR, the repertoire was profiled, and TCRdb retains in-frame clones only, with some absent. The table includes about 150,000 clones, just under 70% detected once. Donors in the study were healthy people who gave bone marrow. Per the germline V gene, CDR1 is MNHEY and CDR2 is SVGAGI. The CDR3 totals 14 residues. V lost 4 bases and J lost 6; bases outside the gene matches: 6. The rearrangement links TRBV6-5 to TRBJ1-5; 7 bases align to TRBD1. The receptor comes from a man in his 60s in good health and CMV-seronegative. Sequencing was carried out using PBMCs. The CDR3 reads CASSSRGAIQPQHF. The DNA for the CDR3 is TGTGCCAGCAGTTCCAGGGGGGCGATTCAGCCCCAGCATTTT.